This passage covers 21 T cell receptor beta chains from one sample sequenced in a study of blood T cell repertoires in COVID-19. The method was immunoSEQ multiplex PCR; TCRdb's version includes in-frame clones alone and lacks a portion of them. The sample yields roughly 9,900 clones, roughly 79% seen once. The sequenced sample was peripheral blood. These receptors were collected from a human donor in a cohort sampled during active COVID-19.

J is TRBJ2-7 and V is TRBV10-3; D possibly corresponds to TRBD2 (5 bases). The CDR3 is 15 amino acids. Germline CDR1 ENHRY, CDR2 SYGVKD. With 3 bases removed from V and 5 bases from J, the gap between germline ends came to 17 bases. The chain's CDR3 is CAISDQSLRGDEQYF. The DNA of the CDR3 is TGTGCCATCAGTGACCAATCACTACGGGGAGACGAGCAGTACTTC.

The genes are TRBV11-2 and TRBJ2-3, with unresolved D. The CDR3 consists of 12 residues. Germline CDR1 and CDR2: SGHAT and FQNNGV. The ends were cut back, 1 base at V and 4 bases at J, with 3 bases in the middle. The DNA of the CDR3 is TGTGCCAGCAGCTTAGGGCCAGATACGCAGTATTTT. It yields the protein CASSLGPDTQYF.

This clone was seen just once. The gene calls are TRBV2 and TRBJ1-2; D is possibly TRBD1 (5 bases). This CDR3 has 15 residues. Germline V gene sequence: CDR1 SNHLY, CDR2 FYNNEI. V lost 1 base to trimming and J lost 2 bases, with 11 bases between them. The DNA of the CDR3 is TGTGCCAGCAGTGAAGGGGGGGTTGGAAACTATGGCTACACCTTC. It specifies CASSEGGVGNYGYTF.

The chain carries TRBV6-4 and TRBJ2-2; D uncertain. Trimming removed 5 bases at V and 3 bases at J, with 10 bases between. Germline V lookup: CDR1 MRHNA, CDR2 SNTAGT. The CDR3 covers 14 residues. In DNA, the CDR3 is TGTGCCAGCAGTCCTAAACGGGACACCGGGGAGCTGTTTTTT. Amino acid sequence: CASSPKRDTGELFF.

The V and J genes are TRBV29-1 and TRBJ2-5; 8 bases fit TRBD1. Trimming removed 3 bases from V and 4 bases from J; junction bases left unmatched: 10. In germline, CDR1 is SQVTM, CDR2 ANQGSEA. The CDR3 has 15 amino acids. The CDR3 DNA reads TGCAGCGTTGATGCCCCCGGGACAGGCGGAGAGACCCAGTACTTC. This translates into CSVDAPGTGGETQYF.

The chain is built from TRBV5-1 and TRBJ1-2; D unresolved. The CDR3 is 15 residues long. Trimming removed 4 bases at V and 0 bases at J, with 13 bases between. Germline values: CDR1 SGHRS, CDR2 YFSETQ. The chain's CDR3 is CASSPGRGANYGYTF. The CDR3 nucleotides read TGCGCCAGCAGCCCCGGCCGGGGAGCTAACTATGGCTACACCTTC.

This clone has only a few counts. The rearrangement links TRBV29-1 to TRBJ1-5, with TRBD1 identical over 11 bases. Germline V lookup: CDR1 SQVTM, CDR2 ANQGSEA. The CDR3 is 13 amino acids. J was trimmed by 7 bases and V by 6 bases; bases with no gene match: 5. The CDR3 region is CSVGGQGDQPQHF. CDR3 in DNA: TGCAGCGTGGGGGGACAGGGGGACCAGCCCCAGCATTTT.

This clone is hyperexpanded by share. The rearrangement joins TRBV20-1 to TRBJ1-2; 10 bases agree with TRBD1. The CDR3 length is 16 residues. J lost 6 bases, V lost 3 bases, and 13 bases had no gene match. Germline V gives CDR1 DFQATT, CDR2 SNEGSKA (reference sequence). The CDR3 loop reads CSASSGTGDARDGYTF. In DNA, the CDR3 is TGCAGTGCTAGTTCCGGGACAGGGGATGCTCGCGATGGCTACACCTTC.

This chain's CDR3 is CASSFGRSGANVLTF. The CDR3 DNA reads TGTGCCAGCAGCTTCGGTCGCTCTGGGGCCAACGTCCTGACTTTC. J is TRBJ2-6 and V is TRBV9; D not certain. This CDR3 region has 15 residues. The germline V and J ends were trimmed by 4 bases and 0 bases, with 8 bases remaining between them. Germline V gives CDR1 SGDLS, CDR2 YYNGEE.

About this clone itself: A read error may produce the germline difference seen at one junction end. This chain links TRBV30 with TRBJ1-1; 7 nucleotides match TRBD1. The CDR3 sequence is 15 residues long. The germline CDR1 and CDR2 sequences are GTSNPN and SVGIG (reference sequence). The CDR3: CAWRSRRGLKTEAFF. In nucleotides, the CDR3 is TGTGCCTGGAGGTCCCGGAGGGGGCTGAAGACTGAAGCTTTCTTT.

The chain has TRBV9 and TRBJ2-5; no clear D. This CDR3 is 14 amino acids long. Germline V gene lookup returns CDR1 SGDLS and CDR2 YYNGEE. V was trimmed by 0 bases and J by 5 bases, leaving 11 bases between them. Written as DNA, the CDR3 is TGTGCCAGCAGCGTAGACCCATCGAGGGAGACCCAGTACTTC. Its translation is CASSVDPSRETQYF.

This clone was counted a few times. CDR3 sequence: CASNPQNSNQPQHF. The CDR3 nucleotides read TGTGCCAGCAACCCGCAGAATAGCAATCAGCCCCAGCATTTT. V gene TRBV6-5 combines with J gene TRBJ1-5, with D uncertain. V lost 7 bases and J 0 bases, leaving 10 bases between the germline ends. This CDR3 region has 14 residues. The germline gives CDR1 MNHEY, CDR2 SVGAGI.

CDR3 protein: CASSEVWGQNYGYTF. The CDR3 coding sequence is TGTGCCAGCAGTGAAGTTTGGGGACAGAACTATGGCTACACCTTC. The chain is built from TRBV6-1 and TRBJ1-2; 7 nucleotides line up with TRBD1. This CDR3 contains 15 residues. V was pared by 1 base and J by 2 bases, with 4 bases of the junction left unmatched. Looked up from germline, CDR1 is MNHNS and CDR2 is SASEGT.

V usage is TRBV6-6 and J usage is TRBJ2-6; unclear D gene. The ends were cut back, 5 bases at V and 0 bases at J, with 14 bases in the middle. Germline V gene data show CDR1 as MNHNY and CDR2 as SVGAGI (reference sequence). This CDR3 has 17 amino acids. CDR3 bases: TGTGCCAGCAGTCGAACCAGCCGGAGCTCTGGGGCCAACGTCCTGACTTTC. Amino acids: CASSRTSRSSGANVLTF.

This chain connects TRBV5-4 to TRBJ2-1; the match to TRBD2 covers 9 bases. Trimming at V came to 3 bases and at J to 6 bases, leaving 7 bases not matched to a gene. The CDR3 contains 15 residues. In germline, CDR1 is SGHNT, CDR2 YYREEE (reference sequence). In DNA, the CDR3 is TGTGCCAGCAGCTCAACCGGGACTAGCTCCAATGAGCAGTTCTTC. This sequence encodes CASSSTGTSSNEQFF. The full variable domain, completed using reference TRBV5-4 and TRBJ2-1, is ETGVTQSPTHLIKTRGQQVTLRCSSQSGHNTVSWYQQALGQGPQFIFQYYREEENGRGNFPPRFSGLQFPNYSSELNVNALELDDSALYLCASSSTGTSSNEQFFGPGTRLTVL.

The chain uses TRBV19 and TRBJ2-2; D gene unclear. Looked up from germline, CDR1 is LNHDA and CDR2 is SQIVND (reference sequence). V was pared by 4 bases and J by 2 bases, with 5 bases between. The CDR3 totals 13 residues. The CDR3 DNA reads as TGTGCCAGTAGTACGGGTAACACCGGGGAGCTGTTTTTT. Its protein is CASSTGNTGELFF.

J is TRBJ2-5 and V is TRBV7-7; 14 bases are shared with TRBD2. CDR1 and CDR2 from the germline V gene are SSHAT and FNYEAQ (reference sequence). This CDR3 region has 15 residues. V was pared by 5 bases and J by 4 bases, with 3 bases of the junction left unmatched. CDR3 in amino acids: CASSRGLAGGETQYF. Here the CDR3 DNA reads TGTGCCAGCAGCCGTGGACTAGCGGGGGGAGAGACCCAGTACTTC. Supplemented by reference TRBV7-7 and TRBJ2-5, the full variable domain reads GAGVSQSPRYKVTKRGQDVTLRCDPISSHATLYWYQQALGQGPEFLTYFNYEAQPDKSGLPSDRFSAERPEGSISTLTIQRTEQRDSAMYRCASSRGLAGGETQYFGPGTRLLVL.

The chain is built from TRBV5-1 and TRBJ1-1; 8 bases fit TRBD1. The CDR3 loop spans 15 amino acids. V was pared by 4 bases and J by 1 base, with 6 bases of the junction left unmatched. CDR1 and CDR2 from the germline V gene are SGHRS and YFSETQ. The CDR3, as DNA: TGCGCCAGCAGCCCGCTGGGACAGGAGAACACTGAAGCTTTCTTT. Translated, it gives CASSPLGQENTEAFF.

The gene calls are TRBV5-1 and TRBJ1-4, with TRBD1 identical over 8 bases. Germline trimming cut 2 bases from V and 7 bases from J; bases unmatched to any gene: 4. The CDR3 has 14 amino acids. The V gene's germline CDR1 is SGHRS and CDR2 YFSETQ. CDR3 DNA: TGCGCCAGCAGCTTCGGACAGGGTGCTGAAAAACTGTTTTTT. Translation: CASSFGQGAEKLFF.

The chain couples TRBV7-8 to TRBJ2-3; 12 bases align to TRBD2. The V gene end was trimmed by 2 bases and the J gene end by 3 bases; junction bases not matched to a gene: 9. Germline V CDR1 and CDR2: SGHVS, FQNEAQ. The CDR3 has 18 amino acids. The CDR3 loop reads CASSLTLAGGRSTDTQYF. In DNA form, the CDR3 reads TGTGCCAGCAGCTTAACCCTAGCGGGGGGGCGGAGTACAGATACGCAGTATTTT.

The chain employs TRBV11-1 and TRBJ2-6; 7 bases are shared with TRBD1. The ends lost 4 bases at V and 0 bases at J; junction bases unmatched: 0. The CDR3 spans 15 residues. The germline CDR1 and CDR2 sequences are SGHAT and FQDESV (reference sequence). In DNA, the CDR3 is TGTGCCAGCAGCTGGGACAGCTCTGGGGCCAACGTCCTGACTTTC. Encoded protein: CASSWDSSGANVLTF.